This T cell receptor beta chain appears in the sequencing data of a study of T-cell reconstitution after alpha-beta-depleted transplantation in children. Researchers prepared the TCRbeta library using unique molecular identifiers, the study reports. In TCRdb, the PCR reads were re-called with MiXCR into one record per CDR3 protein. The sample lists 300,000 or so distinct CDR3 sequences; around 25% were seen once. With 5 bases removed from V and 6 bases from J, the gap between germline ends came to 7 bases. CDR3 length: 10 amino acids. The germline gives CDR1 SQVTM, CDR2 ANQGSEA. This clonotype showed up just a few times.

The sample was PBMCs, mostly from graft donor cells, taken 180 days after TCRalphabeta/CD19-depleted stem cell transplant. The clonotype comes from a male patient aged 10 to 17 who had a stem cell transplant for acute lymphoblastic leukemia, so the T cells may come from the graft donor. The gene calls are TRBV29-1 and TRBJ1-1; the D is unclear. The CDR3 DNA reads TGCAGCGTTCCTGGACCTGAAGCTTTCTTT. This encodes CSVPGPEAFF.